This T cell receptor (beta chain) stems from a study of shared T cell receptors in the human thymus. Sequenced by immunoSEQ multiplex PCR; TCRdb stores in-frame clones only, minus some. The data hold roughly 560,000 clones, with more than 75% observed a single time. The trim removed 2 bases at V and 0 bases at J, leaving 9 bases unmatched. The CDR3 has 18 residues. Germline V CDR1 and CDR2: SGHTA, FQGNSA. The same sample was also used in a study of human thymus T cells. Per that paper: Corrective cardiac operations yielded the resected thymus tissue. Thymic repertoires of unrelated individuals were reported in related research to overlap highly.

Sequencing was done on a sample of thymocytes. The sequence was obtained from a boy younger than two with a congenital heart defect. The gene calls are TRBV7-2 and TRBJ1-4; 7 bases are a match to TRBD1. As DNA, the CDR3 is TGTGCCAGCAGCTTAAACACTCGACAGGGTCCAACTAATGAAAAACTGTTTTTT. Protein: CASSLNTRQGPTNEKLFF.